This T cell receptor (beta chain) comes out of a study of T cell changes during pregnancy in multiple sclerosis. Measured with immunoSEQ multiplex PCR; TCRdb has only the in-frame clones, and not every one. The data hold tens of thousands of clones, with approximately 91% observed a single time. Source: CD4+ T cells from peripheral blood mononuclear cells, taken in the second trimester of pregnancy. The receptor was derived from a female donor with multiple sclerosis, enrolled in a pregnancy study.

This CDR3 is CASKVYRASNQPQHF. The CDR3 nucleotides read TGTGCCAGCAAGGTTTACAGGGCAAGCAATCAGCCCCAGCATTTT. The chain links TRBV6-1 to TRBJ1-5; D may be TRBD1 (6 bases). The V gene lost 7 bases and the J gene lost 1 base, with 14 bases spanning the gap. The CDR3 is 15 amino acids. The germline CDR1 and CDR2 sequences are MNHNS and SASEGT.